This T cell receptor (beta chain) was identified during a study of long-term antiretroviral therapy in people with HIV. Points from the study as a whole: Samples were collected from the mid-2000s to the late 2010s under possibly less effective ART regimens. CDR3 length ranges were narrower in HIV repertoires than in controls.

The CDR3 loop spans 16 amino acids. Germline CDR1 reads GTSNPN; CDR2 reads SVGIG (reference sequence). Trimming at V came to 0 bases and at J to 3 bases, leaving 10 bases not matched to a gene. Sequencing relied on immunoSEQ assay v3.0, run at survey level. The method was immunoSEQ multiplex PCR; TCRdb's version includes in-frame clones alone and lacks a portion of them. Among about 21,000 clones listed, approximately 90% were seen once. As regards this clone: What it recognizes is unknown.

V gene TRBV30 combines with J gene TRBJ2-5; 7 bases map to TRBD2. The sequencing here drew on unsorted PBMCs, taken 2.3 years after starting antiretroviral therapy. This clonotype was obtained from a man in his sixties with HIV. The CDR3: CAWSVSGGSLEETQYF. The CDR3 DNA reads TGTGCCTGGAGTGTAAGTGGCGGGAGTTTAGAAGAGACCCAGTACTTC.